Below, one T cell receptor (beta chain) is given with its context. This clone was detected only a few times. Its cognate antigen has yet to be identified. It has no much larger one-base neighbor in the sample; base qualities were not kept. The data were taken from a study of OX40 agonist ivuxolimab in advanced cancers. Study-level background: Ivuxolimab, which targeted the costimulatory receptor OX40 (CD134), was an agonistic, fully human IgG2 monoclonal antibody. Intravenous ivuxolimab was administered to patients every 2 weeks at six dose levels: 0.01, 0.1, 0.3, 1.5, 3 and 10 mg/kg. Of the roughly 52 dose-escalation patients, hepatocellular carcinoma was present in around 19, melanoma in around 15, renal cell carcinoma in 9 and head and neck cancer in 9. In the dose-escalation cohort, 70% to 85% of patients were male, and the mean age was roughly 60 years, with a range of about 23 to 90. Patients were allowed to have had prior anti-PD-1, anti-PD-L1 or anti-CTLA-4 therapy, and around 37% of the dose-escalation patients had previously received checkpoint inhibitors. Partial responses were achieved by three dose-escalation patients, of whom one had hepatocellular carcinoma and two had cutaneous melanoma. The purpose of peripheral TCRbeta sequencing was to test whether ivuxolimab changed TCR sequence diversity and led to clonal T-cell expansion. The paper reports the monotherapy dose-escalation portion (N of about 56 patients) of the phase I ivuxolimab trial. What the research found in general, with its limitations: The antigen specificity of the peripheral T cells that underwent clonal expansion was not determined. On average, CD8+ T cells showed more expanded clones than CD4+ T cells after ivuxolimab. Clonal expansion of both CD4+ and CD8+ blood T cells was observed from baseline to week 6 at doses 0.1 to 3.0 mg/kg. In partial responders in the 0.1-3.0 mg/kg groups, normalized peripheral clonal expansion was found to be among the lowest, especially among CD8+ T cells. Low levels of normalized T-cell clonal expansion were also shown by some nonresponding patients.

Between the V and J ends, shortened by 6 bases and 6 bases respectively, the junction contains 11 bases. The germline V gene sets CDR1 to SGHTA and CDR2 to FQGTGA. The CDR3 holds 13 amino acids from the cysteine to the phenylalanine. Only the CDR3 portion is preserved as DNA: 39 bases, with reading frame beginning at the first base. Patients with a history of autoimmune disease or receiving systemic immunosuppression were excluded from the trial. In every dose cohort, peripheral blood was drawn for TCR sequencing at baseline, cycle 4 day 1, and cycle 7 day 1. Samples came from an open-label, multicenter, first-in-human phase I dose-escalation trial of ivuxolimab. Adults with locally advanced or metastatic head and neck squamous cell, hepatocellular, melanoma or renal cell carcinoma were enrolled in the trial. CD4+ and CD8+ T cells were sorted separately from peripheral blood before TCR sequencing.

For sequencing of the TCRbeta CDR3 region, genomic DNA was extracted from the sorted cells. TCRbeta CDR3 regions were sequenced using the immunoSEQ Assay. Entries here come from immuneACCESS through TCRdb and include only in-frame sequences with V and J called. Some clones fail to appear in such tables; in the studies checked, an unresolved V gene covers under half of the shortfall, and the cause of the remainder is unknown. This sample is represented by tens of thousands of clones; approximately 87% of them were singletons. Around 6.6% of the sample is held by the ten biggest clonotypes. Specimen: CD4+ or CD8+ T cells sorted from blood, collected in a trial of the OX40 agonist ivuxolimab. This clonotype was sampled from an adult with an advanced solid tumor such as melanoma, head and neck, liver or kidney cancer. The receptor chain draws on TRBV7-3 and TRBJ2-2, and the D gene may be TRBD2, 5 bases matching. The nucleotide sequence is TGTGCCAGCAGACGCGGGCACGCCGGGGAGCTGTTTTTT. Protein translation: CASRRGHAGELFF.